This entry lists 16 T cell receptor beta chains sequenced from one sample in a study of T cell responses to AZD1222 COVID-19 vaccine. Some clones are missing from TCRdb's copy, which holds only in-frame ones; the method was immunoSEQ multiplex PCR. The sample consists of about 90,000 clones, approximately 86% of them appearing once. The input for sequencing was peripheral blood, taken on day 0 of AZD1222 vaccination. The source of these receptors is an adult in good health.

V usage is TRBV24-1 and J usage is TRBJ2-7; D gene ambiguous. Trimming took 2 bases from V and 3 from J, leaving 7 bases between them. The CDR3 is made up of 13 amino acids. Germline loops: CDR1 KGHDR, CDR2 SFDVKD. CDR3 in DNA: TGTGCCACCAGTGATTCCGATTACTACGAGCAGTACTTC. It specifies CATSDSDYYEQYF.

This clone was counted a single time. The chain links TRBV28 to TRBJ2-5, with 10 bases matching TRBD2. The CDR3 contains 14 residues. CDR1 and CDR2 from the germline V gene are MDHEN and SYDVKM. Trimming removed 6 bases from V and 6 bases from J; junction bases left unmatched: 7. The CDR3 sequence: CASSPRSGRQTQYF. The CDR3 DNA reads TGTGCCAGCAGCCCCCGTAGCGGGAGGCAGACCCAGTACTTC. Based on the CDR3 plus reference TRBV28 and TRBJ2-5, the full variable domain is DVKVTQSSRYLVKRTGEKVFLECVQDMDHENMFWYRQDPGLGLRLIYFSYDVKMKEKGDIPEGYSVSREKKERFSLILESASTNQTSMYLCASSPRSGRQTQYFGPGTRLLVL.

The chain couples TRBV29-1 to TRBJ1-2; weak D call: TRBD1 (5 bases). The CDR3 has 14 residues. Trimming took off 1 base at V and 0 bases at J, with 9 bases between the two ends. Germline V lookup: CDR1 SQVTM, CDR2 ANQGSEA. CDR3: CSVEGDGSNYGYTF. The CDR3, as DNA: TGCAGCGTTGAAGGGGACGGTTCTAACTATGGCTACACCTTC.

This clone was observed a single time. The chain recombines TRBV5-8 with TRBJ2-7; D tentatively reads TRBD1 or TRBD2 (5 bases each). With 2 bases removed from V and 3 bases from J, the gap between germline ends came to 18 bases. The CDR3 extends over 16 amino acids. In germline, CDR1 is SGHTS, CDR2 YDEGEE. Written as DNA, the CDR3 is TGTGCCAGCAGCTTTCGGGGAACGGGACCCTACTACGAGCAGTACTTC. This codes for CASSFRGTGPYYEQYF.

This sequence joins TRBV24-1 and TRBJ2-7, with D perhaps TRBD1 or TRBD2 (5 bases each). The CDR3 is 15 amino acids. V was trimmed by 3 bases and J by 3 bases, leaving 14 bases between them. Germline V gene data show CDR1 as KGHDR and CDR2 as SFDVKD. The CDR3 reads CATSDAPGPYYEQYF. The CDR3 DNA is TGTGCCACCAGTGATGCTCCGGGGCCATACTACGAGCAGTACTTC.

The genes are TRBV19 and TRBJ1-1; weak D call: TRBD1 (5 bases). V lost 6 bases, J lost 1 base, and 9 bases lay in between. In germline, CDR1 is LNHDA, CDR2 SQIVND (reference sequence). The CDR3 consists of 13 residues. The CDR3 DNA reads as TGTGCCAGTAGCTCGGGGGAGAACACTGAAGCTTTCTTT. It specifies CASSSGENTEAFF.

The chain has TRBV6-5 and TRBJ1-1, with 9 positions matching TRBD1. Germline V gene data show CDR1 as MNHEY and CDR2 as SVGAGI. The CDR3 is made up of 13 amino acids. V was pared by 6 bases and J by 3 bases, with 2 bases of the junction left unmatched. The CDR3 DNA is TGTGCCAGCAGCCGGGACAGGGACACTGAAGCTTTCTTT. Its translation: CASSRDRDTEAFF.

The V gene is TRBV2, the J gene TRBJ2-7; no reliable D call. The CDR3 length is 14 residues. The germline V gene encodes CDR1 SNHLY and CDR2 FYNNEI. Deletions cut 4 bases from V and 0 bases from J, with 10 bases between. The CDR3 region is CASSVIPTSYEQYF. In DNA form, the CDR3 reads TGTGCCAGCAGTGTAATCCCCACCTCCTACGAGCAGTACTTC.

The chain joins TRBV7-3 to TRBJ2-3; weak D call: TRBD2 (5 bases). V lost 5 bases to trimming and J lost 1 base, with 13 bases between them. Per the germline V gene, CDR1 is SGHTA and CDR2 is FQGTGA. CDR3 length: 15 amino acids. CDR3 region: CASSRRTGRTDTQYF. The CDR3 DNA reads as TGTGCCAGCAGCCGGCGGACTGGCCGCACAGATACGCAGTATTTT.

V gene TRBV27 combines with J gene TRBJ2-7; 11 nucleotides agree with TRBD2. Losses at the gene ends were 3 bases for V and 7 bases for J; bases not matched to a gene: 5. The CDR3 has 14 amino acids. The germline V gene has CDR1 MNHEY and CDR2 SMNVEV (reference sequence). In DNA form, the CDR3 reads TGTGCCAGCAGTTTGTCCCCTAGCGGGAGGGAGCAGTACTTC. This encodes CASSLSPSGREQYF.

CDR3 sequence (DNA): TGTGCCAGTAAGAAGGTACCTACCCTGAACACTGAAGCTTTCTTT. Translated, it gives CASKKVPTLNTEAFF. V and J are TRBV19 and TRBJ1-1, with D unresolved. V lost 7 bases, J lost 0 bases, and 15 bases lay in between. The length of the CDR3 is 15 residues. Germline V lookup: CDR1 LNHDA, CDR2 SQIVND (reference sequence).

V is TRBV19 and J is TRBJ1-5, with TRBD1 identical over 10 bases. CDR3 size: 17 residues. V trimming: 4 bases; J trimming: 3 bases; junction bases outside the gene matches: 9. Germline CDR1 is LNHDA and CDR2 is SQIVND (reference sequence). Written as DNA, the CDR3 is TGTGCCAGTAGTACCCATCGGACAGGGGGAAACAATCAGCCCCAGCATTTT. This gives the protein CASSTHRTGGNNQPQHF.

The gene calls are TRBV7-9 and TRBJ1-2; no clear D. The CDR3 is 12 residues long. V was pared by 5 bases and J by 8 bases, with 12 bases between. Germline V CDR1 and CDR2: SEHNR, FQNEAQ (reference sequence). Written as DNA, the CDR3 is TGTGCCAGCAGCCCTCCGGCAGGCGGCTACACCTTC. It is translated as CASSPPAGGYTF. The complete variable domain, with remaining parts taken from reference TRBV7-9 and TRBJ1-2, reads DTGVSQNPRHKITKRGQNVTFRCDPISEHNRLYWYRQTLGQGPEFLTYFQNEAQLEKSRLLSDRFSAERPKGSFSTLEIQRTEQGDSAMYLCASSPPAGGYTFGSGTRLTVV.

The rearrangement links TRBV6-2 or TRBV6-3 to TRBJ2-7, with 7 bases aligning to TRBD1. The CDR3 runs 17 residues. Germline V gives CDR1 MNHEY, CDR2 SVGEGT. With 0 bases clipped from V and 2 bases from J, the junction kept 10 bases outside the gene matches. CDR3 DNA sequence: TGTGCCAGCAGTTACTCAACCCAGACAGGGTACCCCTACGAGCAGTACTTC. Its protein is CASSYSTQTGYPYEQYF.

The chain uses TRBV18 and TRBJ1-3, with a possible D match to TRBD1 (5 bases). Germline V gene lookup returns CDR1 KGHSH and CDR2 LQKENI. CDR3 length: 16 residues. Trimming stripped 3 bases from V and 0 bases from J, with 12 bases between. The CDR3 loop is CASSPGDSRSGNTIYF. Here the CDR3 DNA reads TGTGCCAGCTCACCCGGGGACTCCCGCTCTGGAAACACCATATATTTT.

The J gene is TRBJ1-4, the V gene TRBV14; D call uncertain. The germline V and J ends were trimmed by 1 base and 8 bases, with 5 bases remaining between them. Germline V gene lookup returns CDR1 SGHDN and CDR2 FVKESK. This CDR3 spans 12 amino acids. CDR3 bases: TGTGCCAGCAGCCAAGGGAGGGAAAAACTGTTTTTT. It translates to CASSQGREKLFF.